The 23 T cell receptor beta chains given below trace back to one sample, sequenced in a study of blood T cell dynamics during melanoma immunotherapy. Time point meaning: week 3, after first cycle of checkpoint inhibitor. The table came from immunoSEQ multiplex PCR; TCRdb's copy has only in-frame clones and leaves some out. This table has over 10,000 clones, under 95% appearing once. The sample here was effector memory CD8+ T cells from blood, taken from a patient treated with checkpoint blockade. The receptors shown here come from a human donor with melanoma.

The chain carries TRBV11-2 and TRBJ2-7, with unresolved D. The V gene lost 1 base and the J gene lost 2 bases, with 18 bases spanning the gap. This CDR3 region has 17 residues. Looked up from germline, CDR1 is SGHAT and CDR2 is FQNNGV. CDR3 nucleotide sequence: TGTGCCAGCAGCTTAGTACCCCCGAGAGGCCCCACCTACGAGCAGTACTTC. It specifies CASSLVPPRGPTYEQYF.

The chain carries TRBV2 and TRBJ2-1, with TRBD2 matching over 10 bases. The V gene end was trimmed by 10 bases and the J gene end by 4 bases; junction bases not matched to a gene: 4. The CDR3 totals 13 residues. Germline CDR1 reads SNHLY; CDR2 reads FYNNEI. The CDR3 loop is CAITSGIYNEQFF. CDR3 nucleotide sequence: TGTGCCATTACTAGCGGGATTTACAATGAGCAGTTCTTC.

This clone appeared a single time. The V gene is TRBV12-5, the J gene TRBJ2-1; D is unresolved. CDR1 is LGHNT, CDR2 FRNRAP, per germline. V lost 6 bases to trimming and J lost 0 bases, with 12 bases between them. CDR3 length: 15 residues. As DNA, the CDR3 is TGTGCTAGTGGCATGGGCCTGGGCTCCTACAATGAGCAGTTCTTC. Translated, it gives CASGMGLGSYNEQFF.

The sample holds a few counts of this clone. J is TRBJ1-2 and V is TRBV28, with 7 bases aligning to TRBD1. From germline, CDR1 is MDHEN and CDR2 SYDVKM. This CDR3 contains 13 residues. V lost 3 bases to trimming and J lost 6 bases; unmatched junction nucleotides: 4. In DNA, the CDR3 is TGTGCCAGCAGTTTTCGCGGGACAGATGGCTACACCTTC. Translation gives CASSFRGTDGYTF.

The rearrangement uses TRBV25-1 and TRBJ2-7; D unresolved. CDR3 size: 12 residues. Germline assignment: CDR1 MGHDK and CDR2 SYGVNS. V was trimmed by 3 bases and J by 2 bases, leaving 5 bases between them. CDR3 sequence reads: CASSDLPYEQYF. CDR3 sequence (DNA): TGTGCCAGCAGTGATCTTCCCTACGAGCAGTACTTC.

The J gene is TRBJ2-3, the V gene TRBV29-1, with D tentatively TRBD2 (5 bases). In germline, CDR1 is SQVTM, CDR2 ANQGSEA. V gave up 4 bases and J gave up 0 bases, with 11 bases separating them. The CDR3 loop spans 14 amino acids. CDR3 DNA sequence: TGCAGCGTTGGGGTGGGAGCCAGCACAGATACGCAGTATTTT. The encoded protein is CSVGVGASTDTQYF.

The CDR3 spells CASSPHHTEAFF. CDR3 nucleotide sequence: TGTGCCAGTAGTCCTCACCACACTGAAGCTTTCTTT. V gene TRBV19 combines with J gene TRBJ1-1; D gene ambiguous. Trimming cost V 5 bases and J 3 bases, with 7 bases left between them. Germline values: CDR1 LNHDA, CDR2 SQIVND (reference sequence). CDR3 length: 12 residues.

This rearrangement joins TRBV4-1 to TRBJ2-5; the match to TRBD2 covers 7 bases. The CDR3 consists of 18 residues. From germline, CDR1 is MGHRA and CDR2 YSYEKL. V was pared by 1 base and J by 1 base, with 12 bases of the junction left unmatched. DNA for the CDR3: TGCGCCAGCAGCCAAGCTCCCGGCGGGAGAGGGGTCCAAGAGACCCAGTACTTC. Protein product: CASSQAPGGRGVQETQYF.

The chain is built from TRBV5-4 and TRBJ2-7; D is unclear. Per germline, CDR1 SGHNT and CDR2 YYREEE (reference sequence). V was cut by 0 bases and J by 3 bases, with 7 bases left in between. CDR3 size: 13 residues. Written as DNA, the CDR3 is TGTGCCAGCAGCTTGGGGGCGAACTACGAGCAGTACTTC. Amino acids: CASSLGANYEQYF.

The J gene is TRBJ2-7, the V gene TRBV7-8; D is uncertain. The CDR3 loop spans 12 amino acids. Germline lookup yields CDR1 SGHVS and CDR2 FQNEAQ. V lost 3 bases and J 2 bases, leaving 5 bases between the germline ends. CDR3 nucleotides: TGTGCCAGCAGCTTTACTGCCTACGAGCAGTACTTC. Amino acid sequence: CASSFTAYEQYF.

V is TRBV28 and J is TRBJ2-7, with no clear D. The CDR3 has 15 residues. Germline-derived CDR1 and CDR2 are MDHEN and SYDVKM. V was trimmed by 3 bases and J by 6 bases, leaving 18 bases between them. In DNA, the CDR3 is TGTGCCAGCAGTTTTGACTTATTCCCCTCCCGCGAGCAGTACTTC. Translating gives CASSFDLFPSREQYF.

The chain joins TRBV5-1 to TRBJ2-3; D may match TRBD1 or TRBD2 (5 bases each). Per the germline V gene, CDR1 is SGHRS and CDR2 is YFSETQ. The V gene lost 4 bases and the J gene lost 6 bases, with 18 bases spanning the gap. CDR3 length: 15 amino acids. The CDR3 sequence: CASSVGGTTGDTQYF. The DNA for the CDR3 is TGCGCCAGCAGCGTTGGTGGGACCACGGGCGATACGCAGTATTTT.

This clone was seen a handful of times. The chain joins TRBV11-1 to TRBJ2-5; a weak D match, TRBD1 (6 bases). Germline V gene lookup returns CDR1 SGHAT and CDR2 FQDESV (reference sequence). This CDR3 region has 11 residues. V shed 4 bases and J shed 13 bases, with 13 bases lying between them. CDR3 sequence (DNA): TGTGCCAGCAGCTCCACAGGGCAGCCGTACTTC. It translates to CASSSTGQPYF. Combining the CDR3 with reference TRBV11-1 and TRBJ2-5 gives the whole variable domain EAEVAQSPRYKITEKSQAVAFWCDPISGHATLYWYRQILGQGPELLVQFQDESVVDDSQLPKDRFSAERLKGVDSTLKIQPAELGDSAMYLCASSSTGQPYFGPGTRLLVL.

This chain joins TRBV29-1 and TRBJ2-1; D is unclear. The ends were cut back, 3 bases at V and 3 bases at J, with 6 bases in the middle. This CDR3 is 12 amino acids long. Per germline, CDR1 SQVTM and CDR2 ANQGSEA. The CDR3 sequence is CSVDGNYNEQFF. The CDR3 DNA is TGCAGCGTTGATGGGAACTACAATGAGCAGTTCTTC.

This chain uses TRBV11-2 with TRBJ2-1; TRBD1 aligns across 7 bases. Trimming cost V 0 bases and J 6 bases; bases outside gene matches: 5. The CDR3 sequence is 15 residues long. The germline gives CDR1 SGHAT, CDR2 FQNNGV. CDR3 protein: CASSLDVAGGNEQFF. The CDR3 bases are TGTGCCAGCAGCTTAGATGTAGCAGGGGGCAATGAGCAGTTCTTC. Supplemented by reference TRBV11-2 and TRBJ2-1, the full variable domain reads EAGVAQSPRYKIIEKRQSVAFWCNPISGHATLYWYQQILGQGPKLLIQFQNNGVVDDSQLPKDRFSAERLKGVDSTLKIQPAKLEDSAVYLCASSLDVAGGNEQFFGPGTRLTVL.

This rearrangement joins TRBV6-5 to TRBJ2-7; maybe TRBD2 (7 bases). V was clipped by 4 bases and J by 0 bases, with 13 bases between them. This CDR3 region has 15 residues. The germline V gene has CDR1 MNHEY and CDR2 SVGAGI. The DNA for the CDR3 is TGTGCCAGCAGTTGGGAGGGACAAAACTCCTACGAGCAGTACTTC. Translating it yields CASSWEGQNSYEQYF.

The V call is TRBV18, the J call TRBJ2-1, with a tentative D call TRBD1 (5 bases). Between the trimmed V and J ends, which lost 2 bases and 0 bases, there was a span of 11 bases. CDR1 and CDR2 (germline): KGHSH, LQKENI. The CDR3 runs 16 residues. The CDR3 reads CASSPIITGSYNEQFF. The CDR3, as DNA: TGTGCCAGCTCACCAATAATTACAGGCTCCTACAATGAGCAGTTCTTC.

In its sample, this clone was seen once. The chain recombines TRBV9 with TRBJ2-3; D gene ambiguous. The CDR3 covers 16 residues. Germline CDR1 SGDLS, CDR2 YYNGEE. V was pared by 3 bases and J by 2 bases, with 16 bases between. The CDR3 coding sequence is TGTGCCAGCAGCGAAACATCGGTCACGGTCACAGATACGCAGTATTTT. Translating it yields CASSETSVTVTDTQYF.

The chain carries TRBV27 and TRBJ1-2; D perhaps matches TRBD1 (6 bases). Trimming shortened V by 8 bases and J by 5 bases, and 15 bases separated the two germline ends. Germline CDR1 is MNHEY and CDR2 is SMNVEV (reference sequence). CDR3 length: 13 amino acids. CDR3 DNA: TGTGCCAGCGCCCCGGGGGCGCAGTATGGCTACACCTTC. It codes for CASAPGAQYGYTF.

V usage is TRBV7-9 and J usage is TRBJ2-1; D remains unclear. Germline V gives CDR1 SEHNR, CDR2 FQNEAQ (reference sequence). This CDR3 region has 15 residues. Trimming took 0 bases from V and 2 from J, leaving 8 bases between them. CDR3 sequence (DNA): TGTGCCAGCAGCTTAGCCCCTTCGCCCTACAATGAGCAGTTCTTC. It specifies CASSLAPSPYNEQFF.

The chain recombines TRBV19 with TRBJ1-1, with unresolved D. Trimming left V 1 base short and J 2 bases short, with 5 bases between. Germline CDR1 LNHDA, CDR2 SQIVND (reference sequence). The CDR3 has 13 residues. The chain's CDR3 is CASSIGHNTEAFF. CDR3 nucleotide sequence: TGTGCCAGTAGTATAGGGCACAACACTGAAGCTTTCTTT.

This sequence joins TRBV7-2 and TRBJ2-1; 7 nucleotides match TRBD2. This CDR3 spans 15 amino acids. V lost 4 bases and J lost 3; bases outside the gene matches: 6. Germline V lookup: CDR1 SGHTA, CDR2 FQGNSA. The CDR3 region is CASSSRDYYYNEQFF. CDR3 nucleotides: TGTGCCAGCAGCTCGCGGGACTACTACTACAATGAGCAGTTCTTC.

This chain joins TRBV4-1 and TRBJ2-7, with 9 bases matching TRBD1. Trimming removed 4 bases from V and 5 bases from J; junction bases left unmatched: 9. The CDR3 runs to 15 residues. Germline V gene sequence: CDR1 MGHRA, CDR2 YSYEKL. The CDR3 DNA follows: TGCGCCAGCAGCCCGAGGACAGGGGAGCTCCACGAGCAGTACTTC. The encoded protein is CASSPRTGELHEQYF.